Below, one T cell receptor beta chain is given with its context. Antigen: not known. TCRdb keeps only in-frame clones here, not all; method: immunoSEQ multiplex PCR. Among around 510,000 clones listed, 95% to 96% were seen once. The entry originates in a study of shared clonotypes between healthy human individuals. The CDR3 is 16 amino acids. Unmatched junction bases numbered 13, after V lost 9 bases and J lost 3 bases. Germline CDR1 is MDHEN and CDR2 is SYDVKM. General observations from the study: Clonotype sharing across several donors was observed for around 5% of naive CD4 clonotypes.

Sequenced material: naive CD4+ T cells sorted from blood. Subset in this sample: CD45RA+ positively selected. The rearrangement links TRBV28 to TRBJ2-3; the match to TRBD1 covers 9 bases. The origin of this receptor is a woman between 25 and 40 years old in good health. This CDR3 reads CASTPPLGTGTDTQYF. The DNA of the CDR3 is TGTGCCAGTACGCCCCCCCTCGGGACAGGGACAGATACGCAGTATTTT.